Presented here are 14 T cell receptor beta chains from one specimen sequenced in a study of cytomegalovirus exposure and HLA in healthy donors. TCRdb keeps only in-frame clones here, not all; method: immunoSEQ multiplex PCR. Of some 340,000 clones in the sample, about 90% were seen once. What was sequenced was PBMCs. These receptors were taken from a young woman in good health and CMV-seropositive.

The chain joins TRBV7-6 to TRBJ2-7, with TRBD1 matching 7 bases. V shed 5 bases, J shed 4 bases, and the junction held 14 bases outside the gene matches. CDR3 length: 16 residues. CDR1 and CDR2 from the germline V gene are SGHVS and FNYEAQ. This CDR3 reads CASSLSSGQGVYEQYF. CDR3 DNA sequence: TGTGCCAGCAGCCTATCCTCGGGGCAGGGGGTGTACGAGCAGTACTTC.

The chain joins TRBV6-5 to TRBJ2-7, with D possibly being TRBD1 (5 bases). Germline V gene lookup returns CDR1 MNHEY and CDR2 SVGAGI. The CDR3 has 11 residues. With 6 bases removed from V and 3 bases from J, the gap between germline ends came to 6 bases. The CDR3 nucleotides read TGTGCCAGCAGCAGGGACTACGAGCAGTACTTC. Translating gives CASSRDYEQYF.

V gene TRBV2 combines with J gene TRBJ1-1; D not resolved. The CDR3 extends over 13 amino acids. Trimming cost V 0 bases and J 8 bases, with 10 bases left between them. Germline V gene data show CDR1 as SNHLY and CDR2 as FYNNEI. CDR3 residues: CASSEATVGEAFF. Here the CDR3 DNA reads TGTGCCAGCAGTGAAGCCACGGTTGGCGAAGCTTTCTTT.

V and J are TRBV30 and TRBJ1-1; D is unclear. Germline CDR1 and CDR2: GTSNPN and SVGIG (reference sequence). V lost 1 base and J lost 1, with 4 bases in between. The CDR3 has 12 residues. CDR3 protein: CAWSGGNTEAFF. The CDR3 region has the DNA TGTGCCTGGAGTGGAGGGAACACTGAAGCTTTCTTT.

This clone was seen a single time. Additional DNA sequences in this sample encode the identical CDR3. V usage is TRBV27 and J usage is TRBJ1-2; 7 positions match TRBD1. Germline V lookup: CDR1 MNHEY, CDR2 SMNVEV (reference sequence). This CDR3 is 13 amino acids long. The trim removed 6 bases at V and 3 bases at J, leaving 4 bases unmatched. The CDR3 is CASSRTGDYGYTF. Written as DNA, the CDR3 is TGTGCCAGCAGCCGAACAGGGGACTATGGCTACACCTTC.

This chain connects TRBV12-2 to TRBJ1-3; the D segment call TRBD1 is taken from the table without a DNA check. TRBV12-2 is recorded as a pseudogene. The CDR3 contains 17 residues. CDR3 sequence: CASRSTYPTGEWNTIYF. The CDR3 DNA sequence: TGTGCAAGTCGCTCTACGTACCCAACAGGGGAGTGGAACACCATATATTTT.

The rearrangement uses TRBV7-4 and TRBJ1-6; 8 bases map to TRBD1. The length of the CDR3 is 18 residues. Germline CDR1 reads SGHVT; CDR2 reads SQSDAQ. V lost 5 bases, J lost 7 bases, and 16 bases stayed unmatched. DNA of the CDR3: TGTGCCAGCAGCGGACAGGGAGGTGTTGGCTCCTGGAATTCACCCCTCCACTTT. The encoded protein is CASSGQGGVGSWNSPLHF.

The J gene is TRBJ2-1, the V gene TRBV15, with D tentatively TRBD1 or TRBD2 (5 bases each). Germline V lookup: CDR1 LNHNV, CDR2 YYDKDF (reference sequence). V dropped 1 base and J dropped 12 bases, with 10 bases sitting between them. CDR3 length equals 12 residues. CDR3 protein: CATSRAGTSQFF. In nucleotides, the CDR3 is TGTGCCACCAGCAGAGCCGGGACCTCGCAGTTCTTC.

The gene calls are TRBV7-2 and TRBJ1-4, with D unclear. The V end lost 3 bases, the J end lost 5 bases, and 10 bases lay between the germline ends. CDR1 is SGHTA, CDR2 FQGNSA, per germline. The CDR3 is 14 amino acids. Here the CDR3 DNA reads TGTGCCAGCAGCTTGGGGATCCACAATGAAAAACTGTTTTTT. Translating gives CASSLGIHNEKLFF.

The chain links TRBV11-2 to TRBJ2-5; possible D gene TRBD2, 6 bases. Germline CDR1 is SGHAT and CDR2 is FQNNGV. This CDR3 has 15 residues. V gave up 5 bases and J gave up 4 bases, with 17 bases separating them. The CDR3 sequence is CASSGGTQIIETQYF. The CDR3 DNA reads TGTGCCAGCAGCGGGGGGACTCAGATCATAGAGACCCAGTACTTC. Supplemented by reference TRBV11-2 and TRBJ2-5, the full variable domain reads EAGVAQSPRYKIIEKRQSVAFWCNPISGHATLYWYQQILGQGPKLLIQFQNNGVVDDSQLPKDRFSAERLKGVDSTLKIQPAKLEDSAVYLCASSGGTQIIETQYFGPGTRLLVL.

The chain is built from TRBV4-1 and TRBJ2-1; unclear D gene. The germline V gene encodes CDR1 MGHRA and CDR2 YSYEKL. This CDR3 spans 14 amino acids. V lost 4 bases to trimming and J lost 4 bases, with 11 bases between them. CDR3 residues: CASSPPPSYNEQFF. CDR3 coding DNA: TGCGCCAGCAGCCCACCGCCCTCTTACAATGAGCAGTTCTTC.

V gene TRBV5-1 combines with J gene TRBJ1-1, with D maybe TRBD1 (5 bases). CDR1 SGHRS and CDR2 YFSETQ come from the germline V gene. The ends were cut back, 5 bases at V and 1 base at J, with 15 bases in the middle. The CDR3 has 15 amino acids. The CDR3 is CASRLGGAGNTEAFF. The CDR3 DNA follows: TGCGCCAGCAGACTGGGAGGGGCCGGGAACACTGAAGCTTTCTTT.

V usage is TRBV19 and J usage is TRBJ1-5, with D tentatively TRBD1 (6 bases). V lost 5 bases and J lost 1, with 15 bases in between. CDR1 and CDR2 (germline): LNHDA, SQIVND (reference sequence). The CDR3 consists of 16 residues. CDR3 residues: CASSVQGGVSNQPQHF. The CDR3 bases are TGTGCCAGTAGTGTACAGGGAGGTGTAAGCAATCAGCCCCAGCATTTT.

The chain employs TRBV7-6 and TRBJ2-5; D remains unclear. V dropped 0 bases and J dropped 5 bases, with 10 bases sitting between them. Germline loops: CDR1 SGHVS, CDR2 FNYEAQ. This CDR3 is built from 14 residues. The CDR3 sequence is CASSLAGRGETQYF. The CDR3 nucleotides are TGTGCCAGCAGCTTAGCGGGTAGAGGCGAGACCCAGTACTTC.